This T cell receptor (beta chain) was observed in a study of T cell responses to AZD1222 COVID-19 vaccine. The wider study: Pooling was applied to second doses at about 4 or about 12 weeks.

Profiling relied on immunoSEQ multiplex PCR, and the TCRdb table lists in-frame clones only, not all of them. The sample has around 94,000 clones; about 88% are singletons. V dropped 5 bases and J dropped 4 bases, with 12 bases sitting between them. This CDR3 is built from 14 residues. Germline V gives CDR1 SQVTM, CDR2 ANQGSEA. The sequencing used peripheral blood, collected on day 0 of AZD1222 vaccination. V and J are TRBV29-1 and TRBJ2-6; weak D call: TRBD2 (5 bases). The sequence came from an adult in good health. CDR3 residues: CSVRPGGGANVLTF. DNA of the CDR3: TGCAGCGTTCGCCCCGGCGGGGGGGCCAACGTCCTGACTTTC.